The clone carrying this T cell receptor (beta chain) appeared once. Measured with immunoSEQ multiplex PCR; TCRdb has only the in-frame clones, and not every one. The table shows 15,000 to 20,000 clones, with 88% occurring only once. CDR3 length equals 15 residues. Trimming removed 4 bases from V and 2 bases from J; junction bases left unmatched: 6. CDR1 MRHNA and CDR2 SNTAGT come from the germline V gene. The entry originates in a study of T cell changes during pregnancy in multiple sclerosis. The sequences come from CD8+ T cells from peripheral blood mononuclear cells, collected after pregnancy. This receptor was identified in a female donor in good health, enrolled as a control in a pregnancy study. The chain has TRBV6-4 and TRBJ2-3; the match to TRBD2 covers 7 bases. The CDR3 region is CASSASGGTTDTQYF. The CDR3 region has the DNA TGTGCCAGCAGTGCCTCGGGAGGTACCACAGATACGCAGTATTTT.